Below are 16 T cell receptor beta chains sequenced from a single sample in a study of tumor and adjacent non-tumor tissue in lung cancer. RNA was extracted from bulk tissue without any cell sorting. More than 3 cm separated this lung sample from the edge of the tumor. A modified ARM-PCR protocol with three rounds of nested PCR amplified TCRbeta. TCRdb processed the multiplex PCR reads anew with MiXCR; each CDR3 protein has one entry. The data contain about 90,000 distinct CDR3 sequences, 76% of them singletons. The sequencing input was distant non-tumor lung tissue. These TCRs come from a woman in her fifties or sixties with non-small cell lung cancer.

About this clonotype: Relative to the germline gene, one junction end is altered; a read error may explain this. The chain is built from TRBV24-1 and TRBJ2-1; 8 bases align to TRBD1. The CDR3 is 16 amino acids. Germline V gene sequence: CDR1 KGHDR, CDR2 SFDVKD. CDR3 region: CTTSEAGTGYANEQFF. For the CDR3, the DNA is TGTACCACTAGTGAGGCCGGGACAGGATACGCCAATGAGCAGTTCTTC.

Note on this clonotype: One end of the junction does not line up with germline, which may come from a read error. CDR3 nucleotides: TGTGCCACCCTGCCTAGGAGCCTCTATGACTACACCTTC. It translates to CATLPRSLYDYTF. The gene calls are TRBV12-3 or TRBV12-4 and TRBJ1-2, with D unclear. The CDR3 has 13 residues.

Remarks on this clonotype: The CDR3 ends on some other residue instead of the conserved phenylalanine or tryptophan, so this is likely a read error. The rearrangement joins TRBV10-3 to TRBJ2-7; 7 nucleotides match TRBD2. J was trimmed by 1 base and V by 6 bases; bases with no gene match: 9. The CDR3 loop spans 15 amino acids. CDR1 is ENHRY and CDR2 is SYGVKD in the germline V gene. CDR3 DNA sequence: TGTGCCATCAGGCCAACTAGCGAAACTTCCTACGAGCAGTACATC. Protein: CAIRPTSETSYEQYI.

The chain recombines TRBV29-1 with TRBJ1-2, with a possible D match to TRBD1 (5 bases). Germline V gene lookup returns CDR1 SQVTM and CDR2 ANQGSEA. The CDR3 consists of 13 residues. In DNA form, the CDR3 reads TGCAGTGTTCCCCGGACAAGATTTGGTGGCTACACCTTC. Translation: CSVPRTRFGGYTF. Together with reference TRBV29-1 and TRBJ1-2, the CDR3 gives the full variable domain: SAVISQKPSRDICQRGTSLTIQCQVDSQVTMMFWYRQQPGQSLTLIATANQGSEATYESGFVIDKFPISRPNLTFSTLTVSNMSPEDSSIYLCSVPRTRFGGYTFGSGTRLTVV.

About this clonotype: At one boundary the junction diverges from the germline segment, which might be a read error. The CDR3 protein is CANNMEGQGSWQPQHF. The CDR3 DNA sequence: TGTGCCAACAACATGGAGGGACAGGGAAGTTGGCAGCCACAGCATTTT. The chain combines TRBV5-8 with TRBJ1-5, with 9 bases lining up with TRBD1. Germline V gene sequence: CDR1 SGHTS, CDR2 YDEGEE. There are 16 residues in the CDR3.

V and J are TRBV4-1 and TRBJ1-6; D is undetermined. This CDR3 spans 16 amino acids. V was cut by 7 bases and J by 0 bases, with 13 bases left in between. CDR1 is MGHRA, CDR2 YSYEKL, per germline. This CDR3 is CASTQAGNSYNSPLHF. CDR3 coding DNA: TGCGCCAGCACTCAAGCGGGCAACTCCTATAATTCACCCCTCCACTTT.

Details on this clonotype: A junction end diverges from the germline sequence, so it may reflect a read error. The chain has TRBV4-1 and TRBJ1-5; D remains unclear. The CDR3 has 13 amino acids. Germline CDR1 MGHRA, CDR2 YSYEKL. The CDR3 loop is CASSQDLNQPHHF. The CDR3 region has the DNA TGCGCCAGCAGTCAAGATTTAAATCAGCCCCATCATTTT.

In this sample, this clonotype turned up a few times. The J gene is TRBJ2-7, the V gene TRBV9; 7 bases are shared with TRBD2. The CDR3 covers 14 residues. Per the germline V gene, CDR1 is SGDLS and CDR2 is YYNGEE. Unmatched junction bases numbered 5, after V lost 4 bases and J lost 1 base. CDR3 protein: CASSWGEGSYEQYF. DNA of the CDR3: TGTGCCAGCAGCTGGGGGGAGGGATCCTACGAGCAGTACTTC.

There are a few counts of this clonotype. The conserved phenylalanine or tryptophan is not found at the CDR3 terminus, so this likely reflects a read error. The V and J genes are TRBV28 and TRBJ1-2; possibly TRBD1 for D (5 bases). This CDR3 is 15 amino acids long. The ends were cut back, 2 bases at V and 4 bases at J, with 14 bases in the middle. Germline CDR1 reads MDHEN; CDR2 reads SYDVKM. CDR3 nucleotide sequence: TGTGCCAGCAGTTTAGCTCGGGGCCAGTCCTATGGCTACACCTCC. It encodes CASSLARGQSYGYTS.

This clonotype was detected many times. At one boundary the junction diverges from the germline segment, which might be a read error. This sequence joins TRBV28 and TRBJ2-5; TRBD2 is a possible D gene (6 bases). The CDR3 consists of 13 residues. From germline, CDR1 is MDHEN and CDR2 SYDVKM. The CDR3 loop reads CASSSLGGRSRNF. CDR3 coding DNA: TGTGCCAGCAGTTCCCTCGGGGGTAGAAGCCGCAACTTC.

The chain joins TRBV10-1 to TRBJ2-3, with D hard to call. The V gene lost 7 bases and the J gene lost 1 base, with 9 bases spanning the gap. The CDR3 runs to 13 residues. Germline CDR1 and CDR2: WNHNN and SYGVQD (reference sequence). Written as DNA, the CDR3 is TGCGCCAGCAACAAGGCCTGCACAGATACGCAGTATTTT. This gives the protein CASNKACTDTQYF.

Comments on this clonotype: Just one base apart from a much larger clone, this may be a read error. The chain combines TRBV20-1 with TRBJ1-1; tentative D call: TRBD1 (6 bases). Germline assignment: CDR1 DFQATT and CDR2 SNEGSKA (reference sequence). The CDR3 is 14 residues long. The CDR3 loop reads CSARDQGSDTDAFF. Here the CDR3 DNA reads TGCAGTGCTAGAGATCAGGGGTCTGACACTGATGCTTTCTTT.

This clonotype was recorded many times. This rearrangement joins TRBV20-1 to TRBJ2-7, with D possibly called TRBD1 or TRBD2 (5 bases each). Germline lookup yields CDR1 DFQATT and CDR2 SNEGSKA (reference sequence). The CDR3 contains 13 residues. Trimming stripped 6 bases from V and 2 bases from J, with 14 bases between. CDR3 protein: CSALRDQTYEQYF. The CDR3 nucleotides are TGCAGTGCCCTCCGGGACCAGACCTACGAGCAGTACTTC.

About this clonotype itself: The CDR3 does not end in the conserved phenylalanine or tryptophan, so this is likely a read error. The DNA is omitted, as the CDR3 cannot be located on it reliably, and the CDR3 follows TCRdb's listing. V is TRBV5-1 and J is TRBJ2-3. The CDR3 is 16 residues long, counting both termini. CDR1 SGHRS and CDR2 YFSETQ come from the germline V gene. CDR3 amino acids: CASSLVEGTSMDTHYL.

Remarks on this clonotype: The junction shows a germline mismatch at one end, possibly a read error. J is TRBJ2-2 and V is TRBV12-3 or TRBV12-4; D is possibly TRBD2 (5 bases). This CDR3 is 14 amino acids long. CDR3 bases: TGTGTCAGCAGTTTGGAACTAACGCTCGGGGAGCTGTTTTTC. Translation: CVSSLELTLGELFF.

The table lists this clonotype with many counts. Its ends do not fully match the called genes, so a read error is possible. The chain links TRBV4-1 to TRBJ1-5, with TRBD1 identical over 7 bases. The CDR3 is 15 amino acids. Germline V gene lookup returns CDR1 MGHRA and CDR2 YSYEKL. The CDR3 sequence: CTSSQVTGSNQPQHF. CDR3 sequence (DNA): TGCACCAGCAGCCAAGTGACAGGGAGCAATCAGCCCCAGCATTTT.